This T cell receptor beta chain was obtained from a study of human T cells and chemical hapten exposure (dated by TCRdb to 2020 to 2023). Looking at the study overall: For sensitization, 2% DPC in acetone was applied to a 2 cm by 2 cm area of upper inner arm skin. Throughout the study period of roughly 24 weeks, patients also received therapeutic DPC doses to the scalp every week. Patch testing was performed on the upper back with Finn chambers containing 0.01% DPC, and the patch tests were scored after 6 days according to International Contact Dermatitis Research Group standards. Most of the patients in the cohort were female, and the cohort covered alopecia areata with under or over 50% scalp involvement, alopecia totalis and alopecia universalis. Libraries were combined into a pool for sequencing, and differences in TCR yield between samples came mainly from small differences in library volumes within the pool. The study tracked peripheral blood TCR repertoire changes in vivo during primary and secondary sensitization to the hapten diphenylcyclopropenone (DPC) in alopecia patients. Blood was sampled from patients pre-sensitization (week 0) and at 2, 6 and about 24 weeks after DPC sensitization. Nearly 30 alopecia patients gave blood for TCR sequencing at one to four time points (pre-sensitization, 2, 6 and 24 weeks). Results and caveats for the whole study, not just this receptor: A positive correlation was found between the number of PT1 expanded TCRs and patch test score, with significance reached at thresholds 8, 16 and 32 but not 4. Because every patient had alopecia, a presumed autoimmune disease, the patients' immune response might differ from that of healthy individuals. Expanded TCRs formed significantly more large CDR3 similarity clusters than pre-sensitization or healthy control sets, consistent with antigen-driven responses. Repeated subsampling changed both the strength of the expansion versus patch-test correlation and the threshold at which the correlation became significant. DPC sensitization did not change the number of TCRs with a frequency above 1 in 1000, and there was no evidence of changes in global repertoire structure.

Trimming takes 6 bases from V and 4 bases from J, and the germline ends sit 13 bases apart. From the cysteine through the phenylalanine, the CDR3 covers 14 amino acids. Kept here is only the CDR3 DNA, which spans 42 bases and is read in frame from base 1. Sequences SGHRS (CDR1) and YFSETQ (CDR2) are obtained from the germline V gene. Library method: RACE. Sequenced using a NextSeq 500. During library preparation, unique molecular identifiers were attached to individual cDNA molecules so that TCRs could be counted quantitatively and reproducibly. Each blood RNA sample was used to sequence both TCR alpha and TCR beta chains. The paper's processing steps were these. The median number of TCRs per sample was over 85,000, ranging from about 20,000 to 750,000. V, J and CDR3 annotation of the TCR reads was carried out using the Decombinator software suite. To make PS versus PT1 abundance plots, every sample was subsampled to the same number of TCRs (28,000). Expanded TCRs were defined as absent before sensitization and observed at least eight times at the 2-week time point. The raw public data were reprocessed by TCRdb itself: fastp quality trimming at Q25, MiXCR clonotype calling, in-frame beta chains only. All rows with the same CDR3 protein become a single entry with the most common DNA and genes. The V and J calls and clone size come from TCRdb's table, not from the authors' own analysis. In all, the sample holds approximately 52,000 distinct CDR3 sequences, and approximately 9.8% of those were seen once. Roughly 13% of the sample is held by the ten biggest clonotypes.

The sample's time point label is to be understood as: pre-sensitization, week 0. The treatment or condition label on this specimen signifies: therapeutic diphenylcyclopropenone sensitization with weekly scalp DPC. At each patch-test visit, blood was drawn before the patch test was applied. To be eligible, patients had to be aged 18 to 70, diagnosed with alopecia and judged suitable for DPC therapy, while pregnant patients were excluded. Total RNA was isolated from unfractionated whole blood collected in Tempus Blood RNA tubes. Turning to this clonotype: Which antigen it targets is not known. No much larger clone is present one base from it, and per-base qualities are unavailable.

The sample in question was whole blood, obtained in connection with sensitization to the hapten diphenylcyclopropenone (DPC). The TCR sequence derives from a woman aged 35 to 49 with alopecia areata. Some clones in this sample may be carry-over from other donors' samples. The V gene is TRBV5-1 and the J gene is TRBJ2-2, with the D segment identity uncertain. CDR3 region: CASKAWQATGELFF. The DNA is as follows: TGCGCCAGCAAGGCCTGGCAGGCCACCGGGGAGCTGTTTTTT.